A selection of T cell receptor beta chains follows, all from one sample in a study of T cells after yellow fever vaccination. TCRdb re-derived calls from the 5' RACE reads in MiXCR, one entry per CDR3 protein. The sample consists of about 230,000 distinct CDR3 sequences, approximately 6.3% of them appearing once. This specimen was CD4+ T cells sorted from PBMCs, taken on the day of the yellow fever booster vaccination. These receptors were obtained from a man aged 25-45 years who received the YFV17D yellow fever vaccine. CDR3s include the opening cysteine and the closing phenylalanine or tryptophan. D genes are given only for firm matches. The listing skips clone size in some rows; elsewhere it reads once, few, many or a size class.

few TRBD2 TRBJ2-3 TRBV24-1 CATSDPGLAGGDTQYF TGTGCCACCAGTGACCCTGGACTAGCGGGAGGGGATACGCAGTATTTT
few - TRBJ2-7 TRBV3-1 CASRNRPGQNYEQYF TGTGCCAGCAGGAACCGACCCGGACAGAACTACGAGCAGTACTTC
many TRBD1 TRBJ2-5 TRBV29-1 CSVMTGTVQETQYF TGCAGCGTAATGACAGGGACCGTACAAGAGACCCAGTACTTC
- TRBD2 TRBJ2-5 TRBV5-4 CASSGFGGGQETQYF TGTGCCAGCAGCGGCTTCGGCGGGGGCCAAGAGACCCAGTACTTC
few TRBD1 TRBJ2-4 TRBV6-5 CASSYNRGRGLNIQYF TGTGCCAGCAGTTATAACAGGGGGCGAGGATTGAACATTCAGTACTTC
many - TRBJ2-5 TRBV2 CASSGSETQYF TGTGCCAGCAGTGGGTCAGAGACCCAGTACTTC
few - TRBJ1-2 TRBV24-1 CATSGPGDYGYTF TGTGCCACCAGTGGCCCGGGAGACTATGGCTACACCTTC
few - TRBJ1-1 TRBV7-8 CASSLIRPRGAQTEAFF TGTGCCAGCAGCTTGATCCGGCCTCGAGGGGCGCAGACTGAAGCTTTCTTT
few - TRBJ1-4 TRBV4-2 CASSQGLGSNEKLFF TGTGCCAGCAGCCAAGGTCTAGGGTCTAATGAAAAACTGTTTTTT
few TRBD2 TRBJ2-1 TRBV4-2 CASSQDLAGGYNEQFF TGTGCCAGCAGCCAAGATCTAGCGGGAGGTTACAATGAGCAGTTCTTC
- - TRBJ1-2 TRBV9 CASSATANYGYTF TGTGCCAGCAGCGCGACAGCCAACTATGGCTACACCTTC
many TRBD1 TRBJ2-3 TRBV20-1 CSAPTGQGADTQYF TGCAGTGCTCCAACTGGACAGGGTGCAGATACGCAGTATTTT
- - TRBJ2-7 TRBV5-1 CASSFGTFYEQYF TGCGCCAGCAGCTTTGGCACTTTCTACGAGCAGTACTTC
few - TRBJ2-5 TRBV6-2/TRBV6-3 CASIPGGRQETQYF TGTGCCAGCATTCCCGGTGGGAGGCAAGAGACCCAGTACTTC
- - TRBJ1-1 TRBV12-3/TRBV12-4 CASSFLLGGTEAFF TGTGCCAGCAGTTTTCTGCTAGGTGGCACTGAAGCTTTCTTT
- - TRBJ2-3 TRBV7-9 CASSQDRLEGDTQYF TGTGCCAGCAGCCAGGACCGGTTGGAAGGGGATACGCAGTATTTT
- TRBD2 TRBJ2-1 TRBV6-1 CASSRGLAGFSYNEQFF TGTGCCAGCAGCCGCGGACTAGCGGGATTCTCCTACAATGAGCAGTTCTTC
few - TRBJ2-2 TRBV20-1 CSARDLARVAGSRTGELFF TGCAGTGCTAGAGATTTGGCTCGGGTCGCCGGGAGCAGAACCGGGGAGCTGTTTTTT
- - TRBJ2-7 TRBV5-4 CASSLNTGPYEQYF TGTGCCAGCAGCTTGAACACAGGGCCCTACGAGCAGTACTTC
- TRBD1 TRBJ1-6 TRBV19 CASSMGTAFPLHF TGTGCCAGTAGTATGGGGACAGCCTTCCCCCTCCACTTT
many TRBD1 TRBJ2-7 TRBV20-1 CSARALPGQGPADYEQYF TGCAGTGCTAGAGCGCTACCGGGACAGGGACCCGCCGACTACGAGCAGTACTTC